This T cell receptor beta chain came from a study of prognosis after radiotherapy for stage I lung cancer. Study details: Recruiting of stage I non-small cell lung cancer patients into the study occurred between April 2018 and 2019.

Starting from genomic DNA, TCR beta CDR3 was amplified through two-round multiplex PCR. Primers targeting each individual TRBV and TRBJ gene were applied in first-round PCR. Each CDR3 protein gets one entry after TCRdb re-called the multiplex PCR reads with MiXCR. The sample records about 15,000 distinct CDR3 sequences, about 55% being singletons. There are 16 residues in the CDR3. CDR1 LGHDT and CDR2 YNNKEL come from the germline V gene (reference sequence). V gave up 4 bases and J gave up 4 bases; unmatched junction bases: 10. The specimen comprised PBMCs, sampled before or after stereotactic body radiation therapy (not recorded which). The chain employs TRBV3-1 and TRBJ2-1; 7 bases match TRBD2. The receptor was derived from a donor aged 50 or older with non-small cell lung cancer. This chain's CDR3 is CASSLVIAGRYNEQFF. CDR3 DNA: TGTGCCAGCAGCCTCGTAATAGCGGGTAGATACAATGAGCAGTTCTTC.